What follows is one T cell receptor beta chain and its context. Its antigen is still unknown. The data are from a study of cytomegalovirus exposure and HLA in healthy donors. Points from the study as a whole: The HLA-A and HLA-B alleles of most subjects were reportedly predicted accurately from TCR beta sequences. Researchers reported in a later analysis that a missense DCLRE1C variant was tied to TCR beta V- and J-gene trimming.

V was shortened by 5 bases and J by 4 bases, with 24 bases between the two germline ends. Germline assignment: CDR1 SGHTA and CDR2 FQGNSA. The CDR3 length is 18 residues. PCR amplification relied on 60 Vbeta primers (plus 13 Jbeta primers). Sequenced by immunoSEQ multiplex PCR; TCRdb stores in-frame clones only, minus some. The data hold roughly 100,000 clones, with 83% observed a single time. The study sampled nominally healthy donors, though unrecorded immune exposures were likely. Sequencing was done on a sample of PBMCs. This chain links TRBV7-2 with TRBJ2-1; the D gene is possibly TRBD2 (5 bases). The receptor was isolated from a young man in good health and CMV-seronegative. CDR3 in DNA: TGTGCCAGCAGCCCCGGGGTACAGAAGACCACACGATACAATGAGCAGTTCTTC. Protein sequence: CASSPGVQKTTRYNEQFF.